This T cell receptor (beta chain) was sequenced in a study of T cell responses to AZD1222 COVID-19 vaccine. Trimming removed 6 bases at V and 5 bases at J, with 16 bases between. CDR3 length: 14 residues. Germline CDR1 and CDR2: MNHNY and SVGAGI (reference sequence). Findings and limits, study-wide: Spike-specific TCR repertoires showed rising breadth and depth after two AZD1222 doses. Reports indicate that nearly half of spike-specific TCRs are directed at unmutated variant regions.

The assay was immunoSEQ multiplex PCR, and TCRdb's table has in-frame clones only and misses some. The table records more than 80,000 clones, 85% to 90% of them present only once. This clone was seen a single time. What it binds is not known. The TCR originated in an adult who received the AZD1222 COVID-19 vaccine. The sample consisted of peripheral blood, taken 28 days after the second AZD1222 dose. The J gene is TRBJ1-1, the V gene TRBV6-6; maybe TRBD1 (5 bases). CDR3 region: CASSHRTQGTEAFF. The CDR3 DNA is TGTGCCAGCAGCCACAGGACCCAAGGGACTGAAGCTTTCTTT.